Sequencing of this T cell receptor (beta chain) was carried out in a study of regulatory T cells in long-lasting Graves disease. Whole-study results and caveats: Newly diagnosed disease favored TRBV20-1 and TRBJ2-1 over persistent disease.

With respect to this clonotype: Its antigen is not identified.

Time point given: persistent/refractory GD, antithyroid drugs over 5 years with positive TRAb. The authors made the TCR library using RNA they extracted from PBMCs. The germline gives CDR1 GTSNPN, CDR2 SVGIG (reference sequence). V was pared by 2 bases and J by 11 bases, with 8 bases of the junction left unmatched. The CDR3 is 12 residues long. According to the study, TCR beta libraries were built with iRepertoire HTBI primers and CDR3-region Arm-PCR. Using its own MiXCR run on the multiplex PCR reads, TCRdb lists one record per CDR3 protein. The sample has about 470,000 distinct CDR3 sequences; 20% to 25% are singletons.

Sequenced here: peripheral blood mononuclear cells (PBMCs), sampled when the disease was refractory, from a patient treated with antithyroid drugs. This chain uses TRBV30 with TRBJ2-7; TRBD2 matches 8 bases. The receptor comes from a female donor with Graves disease. For the CDR3, the DNA is TGTGCCTGGAGTCCAGGGACTAGTCCAGAGTACTTC. It codes for CAWSPGTSPEYF. The entire variable domain, with the rest obtained from reference TRBV30 and TRBJ2-7, is as follows: SQTIHQWPATLVQPVGSPLSLECTVEGTSNPNLYWYRQAAGRGLQLLFYSVGIGQISSEVPQNLSASRPQDRQFILSSKKLLLSDSGFYLCAWSPGTSPEYFGPGTRLTVT.